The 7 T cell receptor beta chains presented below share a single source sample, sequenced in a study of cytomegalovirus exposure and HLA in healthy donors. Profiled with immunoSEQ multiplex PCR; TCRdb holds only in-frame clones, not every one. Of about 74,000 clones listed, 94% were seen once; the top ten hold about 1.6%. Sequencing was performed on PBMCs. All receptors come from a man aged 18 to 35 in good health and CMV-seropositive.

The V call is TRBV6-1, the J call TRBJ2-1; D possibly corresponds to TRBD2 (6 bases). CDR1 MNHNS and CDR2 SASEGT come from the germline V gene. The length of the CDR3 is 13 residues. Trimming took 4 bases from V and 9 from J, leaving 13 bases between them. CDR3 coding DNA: TGTGCCAGCAGTGCCAGTCGGGGGTCTGAGCAGTTCTTC. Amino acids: CASSASRGSEQFF.

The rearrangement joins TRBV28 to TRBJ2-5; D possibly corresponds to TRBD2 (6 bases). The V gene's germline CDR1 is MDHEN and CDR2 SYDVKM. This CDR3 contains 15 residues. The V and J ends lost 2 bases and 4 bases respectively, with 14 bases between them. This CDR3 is CASSLKEGRRETQYF. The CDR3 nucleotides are TGTGCCAGCAGTTTAAAGGAAGGGAGGAGAGAGACCCAGTACTTC.

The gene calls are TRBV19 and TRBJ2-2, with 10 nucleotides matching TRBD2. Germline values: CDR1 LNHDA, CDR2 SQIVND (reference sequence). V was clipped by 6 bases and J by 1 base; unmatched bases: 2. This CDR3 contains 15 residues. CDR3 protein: CASRRTSGNTGELFF. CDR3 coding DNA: TGTGCCAGTAGGAGGACTAGCGGGAACACCGGGGAGCTGTTTTTT. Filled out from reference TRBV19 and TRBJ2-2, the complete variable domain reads DGGITQSPKYLFRKEGQNVTLSCEQNLNHDAMYWYRQDPGQGLRLIYYSQIVNDFQKGDIAEGYSVSREKKESFPLTVTSAQKNPTAFYLCASRRTSGNTGELFFGEGSRLTVL.

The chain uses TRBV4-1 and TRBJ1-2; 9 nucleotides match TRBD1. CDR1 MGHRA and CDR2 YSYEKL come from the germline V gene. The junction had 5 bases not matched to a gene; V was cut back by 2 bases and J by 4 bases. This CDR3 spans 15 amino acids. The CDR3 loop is CASSQPTGGSYGYTF. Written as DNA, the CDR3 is TGCGCCAGCAGCCAACCTACAGGGGGCTCCTATGGCTACACCTTC.

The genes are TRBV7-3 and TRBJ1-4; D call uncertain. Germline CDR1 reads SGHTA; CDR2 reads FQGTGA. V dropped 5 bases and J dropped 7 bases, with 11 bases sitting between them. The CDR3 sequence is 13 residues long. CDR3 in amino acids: CASSPRVGEKLFF. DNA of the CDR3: TGTGCCAGCAGCCCCCGGGTCGGTGAAAAACTGTTTTTT.

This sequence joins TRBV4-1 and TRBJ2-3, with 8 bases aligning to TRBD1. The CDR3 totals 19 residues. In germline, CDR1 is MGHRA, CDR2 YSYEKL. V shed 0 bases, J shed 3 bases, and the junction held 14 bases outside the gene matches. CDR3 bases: TGCGCCAGCAGCCAAGATAGTTACGGCAGGGGGCTAGAAACAGATACGCAGTATTTT. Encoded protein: CASSQDSYGRGLETDTQYF.

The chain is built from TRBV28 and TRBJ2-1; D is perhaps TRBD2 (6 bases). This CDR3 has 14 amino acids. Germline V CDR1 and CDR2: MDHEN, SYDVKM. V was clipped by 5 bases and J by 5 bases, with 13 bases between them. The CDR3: CASSPGTFNNEQFF. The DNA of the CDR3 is TGTGCCAGCAGTCCCGGGACTTTTAACAATGAGCAGTTCTTC.